This T cell receptor beta chain came from a study of control samples from healthy donors and cancer patients (TCRdb year 2020). Concerning this clone itself: The antigen it recognizes is unknown. Base qualities are not recorded, but no much larger clone differs from it by a single base.

The germline ends are 6 bases apart after V is trimmed by 2 bases and J by 4 bases. Spanning cysteine to valine, the CDR3 consists of 12 amino acids. Only CDR3 DNA remains: 36 bases, in frame from the first base. For CDR1 and CDR2, the germline V gene lists MNHNS and SASEGT. Libraries were made using the immunoSEQ multiplex PCR assay. The clones in this table, taken by TCRdb from immuneACCESS, are in-frame only. Not every clone is retained; where verified, under half of the shortfall comes from an unresolved V gene, and the cause of the rest is unknown. A total of fewer than 95,000 clones appear in this sample, around nine tenths of them only once. Around a fifth of the sample lies in the top ten.

The TCR sequence derives from a man aged 30-40 years in good health. Recombination connected TRBV6-1 to TRBJ2-7; the D gene is unclear. The sequenced sample was blood. The bases read TGTGCCAGCAGTGAAATGCGTTACGAGCAGTACGTC. Its translation reads: CASSEMRYEQYV.